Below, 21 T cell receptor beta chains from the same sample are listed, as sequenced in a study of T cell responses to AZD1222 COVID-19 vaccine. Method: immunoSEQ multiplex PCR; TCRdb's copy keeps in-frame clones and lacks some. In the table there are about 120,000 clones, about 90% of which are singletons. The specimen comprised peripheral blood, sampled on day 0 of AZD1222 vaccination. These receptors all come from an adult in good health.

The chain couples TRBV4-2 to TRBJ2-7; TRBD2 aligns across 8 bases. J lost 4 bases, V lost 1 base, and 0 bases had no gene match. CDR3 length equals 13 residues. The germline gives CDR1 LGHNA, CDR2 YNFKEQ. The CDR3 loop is CASSQASGYEQYF. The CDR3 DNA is TGTGCCAGCAGCCAAGCTAGCGGGTACGAGCAGTACTTC.

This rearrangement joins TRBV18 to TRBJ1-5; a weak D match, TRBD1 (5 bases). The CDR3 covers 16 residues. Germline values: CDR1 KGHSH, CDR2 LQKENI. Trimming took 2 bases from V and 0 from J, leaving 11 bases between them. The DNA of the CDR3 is TGTGCCAGCTCACCAAACGACAGACATAGCAATCAGCCCCAGCATTTT. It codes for CASSPNDRHSNQPQHF.

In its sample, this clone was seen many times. Written as DNA, the CDR3 is TGTGCCTGGAGTACAGGGAGCTACGAGCAGTACTTC. It specifies CAWSTGSYEQYF. This sequence joins TRBV30 and TRBJ2-7; D possibly corresponds to TRBD1 (6 bases). The V and J ends lost 2 bases and 3 bases respectively, with 8 bases between them. CDR1 and CDR2 from the germline V gene are GTSNPN and SVGIG (reference sequence). The CDR3 length is 12 residues.

The CDR3 protein is CASTPGTASNQPQHF. CDR3 nucleotides: TGTGCCAGCACGCCAGGGACAGCTAGCAATCAGCCCCAGCATTTT. The chain employs TRBV28 and TRBJ1-5; TRBD1 matches at 7 bases. Germline V gene lookup returns CDR1 MDHEN and CDR2 SYDVKM. The trim removed 7 bases at V and 0 bases at J, leaving 6 bases unmatched. This CDR3 spans 15 amino acids. Full variable domain (missing parts from reference TRBV28 and TRBJ1-5): DVKVTQSSRYLVKRTGEKVFLECVQDMDHENMFWYRQDPGLGLRLIYFSYDVKMKEKGDIPEGYSVSREKKERFSLILESASTNQTSMYLCASTPGTASNQPQHFGDGTRLSIL.

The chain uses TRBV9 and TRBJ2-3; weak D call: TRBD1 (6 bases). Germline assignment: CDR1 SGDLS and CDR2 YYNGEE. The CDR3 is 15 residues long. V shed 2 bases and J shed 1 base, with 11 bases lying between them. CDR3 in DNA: TGTGCCAGCAGCGTTACAGGGATGGGCACAGATACGCAGTATTTT. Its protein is CASSVTGMGTDTQYF.

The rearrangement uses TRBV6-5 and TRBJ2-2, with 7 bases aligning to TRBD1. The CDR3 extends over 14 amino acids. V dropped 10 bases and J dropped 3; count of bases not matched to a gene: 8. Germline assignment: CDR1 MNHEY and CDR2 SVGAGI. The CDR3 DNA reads TGTGCCACAGGGAAGGGGGCGTACACCGGGGAGCTGTTTTTT. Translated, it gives CATGKGAYTGELFF.

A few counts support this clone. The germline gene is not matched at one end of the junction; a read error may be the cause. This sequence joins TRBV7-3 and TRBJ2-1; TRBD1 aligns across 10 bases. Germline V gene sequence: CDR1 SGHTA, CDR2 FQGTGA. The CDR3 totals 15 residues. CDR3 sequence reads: CASSLGDRGYDEQFF. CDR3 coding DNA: TGTGCCAGCAGCTTAGGGGACAGGGGCTACGATGAGCAGTTCTTC.

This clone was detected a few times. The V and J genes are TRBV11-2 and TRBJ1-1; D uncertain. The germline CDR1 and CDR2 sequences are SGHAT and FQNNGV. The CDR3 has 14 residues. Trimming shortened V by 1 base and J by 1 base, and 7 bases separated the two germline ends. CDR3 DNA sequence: TGTGCCAGCAGCTTAGCTACGTGGAACACTGAAGCTTTCTTT. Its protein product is CASSLATWNTEAFF.

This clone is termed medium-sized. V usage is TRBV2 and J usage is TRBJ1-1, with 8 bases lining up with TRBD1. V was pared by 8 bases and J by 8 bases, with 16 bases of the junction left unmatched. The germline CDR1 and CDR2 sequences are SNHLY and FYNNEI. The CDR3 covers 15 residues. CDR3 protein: CASLTGARGALEAFF. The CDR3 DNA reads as TGTGCCAGCTTGACAGGGGCGAGGGGGGCACTGGAAGCTTTCTTT.

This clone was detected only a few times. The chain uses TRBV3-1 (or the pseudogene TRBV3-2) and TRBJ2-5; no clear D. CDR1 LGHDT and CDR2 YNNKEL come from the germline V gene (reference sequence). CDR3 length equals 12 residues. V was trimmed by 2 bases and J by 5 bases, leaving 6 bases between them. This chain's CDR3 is CASSQPKETQYF. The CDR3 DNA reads TGTGCCAGCAGCCAACCTAAGGAGACCCAGTACTTC.

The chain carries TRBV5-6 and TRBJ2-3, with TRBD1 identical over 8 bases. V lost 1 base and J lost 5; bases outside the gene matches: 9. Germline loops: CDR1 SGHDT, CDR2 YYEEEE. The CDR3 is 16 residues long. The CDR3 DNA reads TGTGCCAGCAGCTTGTCTCCGGACAGGGTGGTAGATACGCAGTATTTT. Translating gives CASSLSPDRVVDTQYF.

CDR3: CASSHRLGLAKNIQYF. The CDR3 DNA reads TGCGCCAGCAGCCACCGACTAGGACTAGCCAAAAACATTCAGTACTTC. The rearrangement links TRBV4-1 to TRBJ2-4; the D gene is possibly TRBD2 (6 bases). CDR3 length equals 16 residues. CDR1 is MGHRA and CDR2 is YSYEKL in the germline V gene. The V gene lost 3 bases and the J gene lost 0 bases, with 12 bases spanning the gap.

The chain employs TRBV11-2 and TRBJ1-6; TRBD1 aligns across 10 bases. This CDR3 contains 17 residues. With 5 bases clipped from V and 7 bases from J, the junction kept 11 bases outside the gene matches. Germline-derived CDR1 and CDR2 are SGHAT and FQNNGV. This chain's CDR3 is CASSQSPTGGGNSPLHF. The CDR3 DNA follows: TGTGCCAGCAGCCAAAGTCCGACAGGGGGCGGAAATTCACCCCTCCACTTT.

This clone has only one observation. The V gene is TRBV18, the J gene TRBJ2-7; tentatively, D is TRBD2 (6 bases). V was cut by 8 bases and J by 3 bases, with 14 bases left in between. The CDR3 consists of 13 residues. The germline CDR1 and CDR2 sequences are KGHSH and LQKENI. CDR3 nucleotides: TGTGCCAGCCGGGACTTGACTGGCTACGAGCAGTACTTC. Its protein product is CASRDLTGYEQYF.

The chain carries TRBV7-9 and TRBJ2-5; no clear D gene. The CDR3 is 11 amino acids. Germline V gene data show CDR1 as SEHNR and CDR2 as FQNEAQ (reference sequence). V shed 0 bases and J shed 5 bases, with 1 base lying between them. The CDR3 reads CASSLAETQYF. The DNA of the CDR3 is TGTGCCAGCAGCTTAGCGGAGACCCAGTACTTC.

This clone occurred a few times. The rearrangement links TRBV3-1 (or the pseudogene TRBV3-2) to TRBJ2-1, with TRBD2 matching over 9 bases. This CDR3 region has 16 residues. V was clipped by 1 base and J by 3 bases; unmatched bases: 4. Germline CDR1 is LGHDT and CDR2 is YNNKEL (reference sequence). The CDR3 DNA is TGTGCCAGCAGCCAAGGACTAGCGGAGCTCTACAATGAGCAGTTCTTC. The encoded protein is CASSQGLAELYNEQFF.

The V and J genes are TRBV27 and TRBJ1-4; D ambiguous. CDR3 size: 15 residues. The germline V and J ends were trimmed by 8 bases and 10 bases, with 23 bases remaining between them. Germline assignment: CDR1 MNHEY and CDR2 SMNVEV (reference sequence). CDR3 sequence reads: CASAGPAGLVRKLFF. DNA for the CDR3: TGTGCCAGCGCCGGCCCAGCCGGGCTGGTGAGAAAACTGTTTTTT.

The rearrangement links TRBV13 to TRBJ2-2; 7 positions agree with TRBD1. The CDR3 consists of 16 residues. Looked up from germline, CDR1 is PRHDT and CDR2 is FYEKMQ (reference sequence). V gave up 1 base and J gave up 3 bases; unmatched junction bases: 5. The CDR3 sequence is CASSLATGDHTGELFF. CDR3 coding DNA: TGTGCCAGCAGCTTAGCCACAGGGGATCACACCGGGGAGCTGTTTTTT. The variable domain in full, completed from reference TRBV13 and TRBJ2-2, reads AAGVIQSPRHLIKEKRETATLKCYPIPRHDTVYWYQQGPGQDPQFLISFYEKMQSDKGSIPDRFSAQQFSDYHSELNMSSLELGDSALYFCASSLATGDHTGELFFGEGSRLTVL.

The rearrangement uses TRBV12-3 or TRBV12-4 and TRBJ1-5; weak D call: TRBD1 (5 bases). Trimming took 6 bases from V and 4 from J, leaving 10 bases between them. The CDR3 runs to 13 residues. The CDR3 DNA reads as TGTGCCAGCAGCCCCAGGGTTAATCAGCCCCAGCATTTT. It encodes CASSPRVNQPQHF.

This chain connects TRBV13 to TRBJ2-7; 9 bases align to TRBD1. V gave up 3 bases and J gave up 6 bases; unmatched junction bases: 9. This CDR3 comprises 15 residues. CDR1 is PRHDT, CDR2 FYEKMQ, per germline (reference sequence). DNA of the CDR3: TGTGCCAGCAGCTTCTTCGGGACAGGGAAGCGCGAGCAGTACTTC. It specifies CASSFFGTGKREQYF.

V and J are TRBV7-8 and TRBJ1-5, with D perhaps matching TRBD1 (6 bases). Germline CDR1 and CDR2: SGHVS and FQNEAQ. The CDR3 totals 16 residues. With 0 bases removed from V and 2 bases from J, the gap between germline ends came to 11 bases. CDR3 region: CASSLAVRGGNQPQHF. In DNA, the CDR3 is TGTGCCAGCAGCTTAGCGGTCAGGGGAGGCAATCAGCCCCAGCATTTT. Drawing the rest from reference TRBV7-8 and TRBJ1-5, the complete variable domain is GAGVSQSPRYKVAKRGQDVALRCDPISGHVSLFWYQQALGQGPEFLTYFQNEAQLDKSGLPSDRFFAERPEGSVSTLKIQRTQQEDSAVYLCASSLAVRGGNQPQHFGDGTRLSIL.